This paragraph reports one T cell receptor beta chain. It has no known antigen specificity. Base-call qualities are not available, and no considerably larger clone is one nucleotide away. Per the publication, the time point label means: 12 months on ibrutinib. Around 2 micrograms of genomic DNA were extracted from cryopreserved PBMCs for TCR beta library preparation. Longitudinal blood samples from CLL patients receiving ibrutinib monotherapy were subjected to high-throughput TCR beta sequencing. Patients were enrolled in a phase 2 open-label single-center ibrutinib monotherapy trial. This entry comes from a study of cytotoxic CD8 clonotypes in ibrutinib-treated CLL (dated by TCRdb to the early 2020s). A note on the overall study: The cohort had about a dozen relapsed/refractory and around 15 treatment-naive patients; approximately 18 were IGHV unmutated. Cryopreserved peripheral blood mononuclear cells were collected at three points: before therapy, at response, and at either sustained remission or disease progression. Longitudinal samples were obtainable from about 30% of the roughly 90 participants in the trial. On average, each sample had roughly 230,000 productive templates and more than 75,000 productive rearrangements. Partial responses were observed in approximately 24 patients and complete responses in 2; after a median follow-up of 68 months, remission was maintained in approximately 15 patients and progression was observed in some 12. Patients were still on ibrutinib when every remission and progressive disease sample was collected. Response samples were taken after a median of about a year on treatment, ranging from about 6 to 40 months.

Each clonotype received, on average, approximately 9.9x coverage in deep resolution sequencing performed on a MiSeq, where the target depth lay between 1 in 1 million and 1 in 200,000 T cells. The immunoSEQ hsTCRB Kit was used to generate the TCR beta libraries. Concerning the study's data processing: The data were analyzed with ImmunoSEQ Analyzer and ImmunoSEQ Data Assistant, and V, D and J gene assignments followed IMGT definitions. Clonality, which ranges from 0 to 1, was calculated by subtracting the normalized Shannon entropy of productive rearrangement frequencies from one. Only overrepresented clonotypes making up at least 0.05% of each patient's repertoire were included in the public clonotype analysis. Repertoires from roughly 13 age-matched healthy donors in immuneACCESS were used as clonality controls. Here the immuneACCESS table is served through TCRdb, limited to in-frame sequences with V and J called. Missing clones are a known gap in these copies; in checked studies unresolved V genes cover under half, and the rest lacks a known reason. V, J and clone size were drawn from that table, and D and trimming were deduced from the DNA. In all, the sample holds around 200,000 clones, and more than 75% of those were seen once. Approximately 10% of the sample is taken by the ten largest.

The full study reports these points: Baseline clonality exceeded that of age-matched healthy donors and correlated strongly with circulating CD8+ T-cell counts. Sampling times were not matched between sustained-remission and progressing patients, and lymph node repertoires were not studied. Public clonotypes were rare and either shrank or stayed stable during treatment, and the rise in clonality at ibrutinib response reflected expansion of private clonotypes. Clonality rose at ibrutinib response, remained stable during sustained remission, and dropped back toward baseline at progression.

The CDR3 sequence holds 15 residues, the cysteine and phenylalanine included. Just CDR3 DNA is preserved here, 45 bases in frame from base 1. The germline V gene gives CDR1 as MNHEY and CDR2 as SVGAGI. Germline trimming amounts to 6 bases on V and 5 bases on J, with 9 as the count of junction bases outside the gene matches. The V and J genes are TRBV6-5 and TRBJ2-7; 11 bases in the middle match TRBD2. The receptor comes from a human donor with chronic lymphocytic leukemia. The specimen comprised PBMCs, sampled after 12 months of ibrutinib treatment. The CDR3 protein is CASRKTSGGWNEQYF. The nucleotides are TGTGCCAGCAGGAAAACTAGCGGGGGTTGGAACGAGCAGTACTTC.